One sample yielded the 29 T cell receptor beta chains listed below, sequenced in a study of cytomegalovirus exposure and HLA in healthy donors. PCR involved 60 Vbeta and 13 Jbeta primers. The protocol was immunoSEQ multiplex PCR, while the TCRdb copy is restricted to in-frame clones and leaves out a portion. The sample carries 100,000 to 150,000 clones, about two thirds recorded once. The specimen was PBMCs. Receptors originate from a middle-aged man in good health and CMV-seropositive.

This chain links TRBV19 with TRBJ2-2; the D is unclear. In germline, CDR1 is LNHDA, CDR2 SQIVND (reference sequence). V lost 5 bases and J lost 4, with 11 bases in between. The CDR3 contains 14 residues. The CDR3 region has the DNA TGTGCCAGTAGTGGTCAGGCGAGCACCGGGGAGCTGTTTTTT. Translating it yields CASSGQASTGELFF.

This clone was seen more than once but under ten times. The chain joins TRBV30 to TRBJ2-5, with D perhaps TRBD1 (6 bases). Trimming removed 3 bases at V and 3 bases at J, with 14 bases between. This CDR3 has 14 amino acids. The germline V gene encodes CDR1 GTSNPN and CDR2 SVGIG (reference sequence). The CDR3 is CAWSSGQSEETQYF. In DNA, the CDR3 is TGTGCCTGGAGCTCAGGACAGTCCGAAGAGACCCAGTACTTC.

In this sample, this clone turned up a few times. The chain combines TRBV5-1 with TRBJ2-5, with 8 nucleotides matching TRBD2. The germline V gene has CDR1 SGHRS and CDR2 YFSETQ. This CDR3 spans 16 amino acids. The V and J ends lost 0 bases and 2 bases, in that order; junction bases with no gene match: 6. In DNA, the CDR3 is TGCGCCAGCAGCTTGGGTGGCGGGGGGAGTCAAGAGACCCAGTACTTC. It encodes CASSLGGGGSQETQYF.

The V gene is TRBV6-6, the J gene TRBJ1-3; 12 bases line up with TRBD1. Germline CDR1 and CDR2: MNHNY and SVGAGI (reference sequence). Unmatched junction bases numbered 4, after V lost 5 bases and J lost 2 bases. The CDR3 runs to 16 residues. The CDR3 is CASSAGTGGPGNTIYF. The CDR3 DNA reads TGTGCCAGCAGTGCCGGGACAGGGGGCCCTGGAAACACCATATATTTT.

The chain couples TRBV28 to TRBJ2-7; 12 nucleotides match TRBD1. The ends lost 5 bases at V and 3 bases at J; junction bases unmatched: 8. CDR1 is MDHEN and CDR2 is SYDVKM in the germline V gene. The CDR3 extends over 16 amino acids. The CDR3 bases are TGTGCCAGCAGTAGTTCCGGGACAGGGGGCCGCTACGAGCAGTACTTC. This translates into CASSSSGTGGRYEQYF.

This clone was seen a few times. V is TRBV28 and J is TRBJ1-2; TRBD1 is a possible D gene (5 bases). CDR1 and CDR2 from the germline V gene are MDHEN and SYDVKM. The CDR3 is made up of 14 amino acids. V gave up 10 bases and J gave up 0 bases, with 15 bases separating them. CDR3 DNA sequence: TGTGCCATCGTAATGGGGGGGGCTAACTATGGCTACACCTTC. The encoded protein is CAIVMGGANYGYTF.

This clone came up a few times. The rearrangement links TRBV30 to TRBJ2-3, with 9 bases identical to TRBD2. This CDR3 has 13 amino acids. With 1 base clipped from V and 4 bases from J, the junction kept 0 bases outside the gene matches. CDR1 is GTSNPN and CDR2 is SVGIG in the germline V gene (reference sequence). The CDR3 bases are TGTGCCTGGAGTGGCGGGAGGGCAGATACGCAGTATTTT. Protein: CAWSGGRADTQYF. Together with reference TRBV30 and TRBJ2-3, the CDR3 gives the full variable domain: SQTIHQWPATLVQPVGSPLSLECTVEGTSNPNLYWYRQAAGRGLQLLFYSVGIGQISSEVPQNLSASRPQDRQFILSSKKLLLSDSGFYLCAWSGGRADTQYFGPGTRLTVL.

CDR3 in DNA: TGCGCCAGCAGCTTGCGGAGTGGCGGGTACCAAGAGACCCAGTACTTC. This codes for CASSLRSGGYQETQYF. This chain connects TRBV5-1 to TRBJ2-5; tentatively, D is TRBD2 (5 bases). CDR3 length: 16 residues. The V end lost 1 base, the J end lost 0 bases, and 13 bases lay between the germline ends. The germline V gene encodes CDR1 SGHRS and CDR2 YFSETQ.

This clone was seen only a few times. The CDR3 sequence: CASLGPLAEAVSSSAYEQYF. In DNA, the CDR3 is TGTGCCAGTTTAGGACCATTAGCTGAAGCGGTGTCTAGTTCTGCCTACGAGCAGTACTTC. V gene TRBV7-8 combines with J gene TRBJ2-7, with D possibly being TRBD2 (5 bases). CDR1 is SGHVS and CDR2 is FQNEAQ in the germline V gene. CDR3 length: 20 amino acids. The germline V and J ends were trimmed by 9 bases and 2 bases, with 35 bases remaining between them.

The chain uses TRBV14 and TRBJ1-1; 7 nucleotides match TRBD1. V was clipped by 1 base and J by 1 base; unmatched bases: 12. There are 18 residues in the CDR3. Germline-derived CDR1 and CDR2 are SGHDN and FVKESK. The CDR3 nucleotides are TGTGCCAGCAGCCAAGTTGGTCCGACAGGGATAAAGAACACTGAAGCTTTCTTT. This gives the protein CASSQVGPTGIKNTEAFF.

This clone turned up a few times. CDR3 region: CASSALGGGAGWDNEQFF. CDR3 coding DNA: TGTGCCAGCAGCGCCCTCGGGGGGGGCGCGGGGTGGGACAATGAGCAGTTCTTC. The chain employs TRBV9 and TRBJ2-1; 8 bases match TRBD2. CDR3 length equals 18 residues. From germline, CDR1 is SGDLS and CDR2 YYNGEE. After removal of 3 bases from V and 5 bases from J, the junction contained 16 bases not matched to a gene.

This chain connects TRBV27 to TRBJ2-7, with a weak D call TRBD2 (6 bases). Germline values: CDR1 MNHEY, CDR2 SMNVEV (reference sequence). This CDR3 spans 14 amino acids. V lost 7 bases and J 2 bases, leaving 15 bases between the germline ends. The CDR3 coding sequence is TGTGCCAGCACCCCCTCGGGAGCGCCCTACGAGCAGTACTTC. Translated: CASTPSGAPYEQYF.

Points on this clone: A far larger clone is off by one base, so a read error is likely. The chain links TRBV7-2 to TRBJ1-3, with D tentatively TRBD1 (6 bases). This CDR3 spans 14 amino acids. In germline, CDR1 is SGHTA, CDR2 FQGNSA. CDR3 sequence (DNA): TGTGCCAGCAGCCCAGGGGCAGCAGGAAGCACCATATATTTT. Encoded protein: CASSPGAAGSTIYF.

The rearrangement joins TRBV2 to TRBJ2-1; 9 positions agree with TRBD1. Germline V gene sequence: CDR1 SNHLY, CDR2 FYNNEI. The CDR3 sequence is 16 residues long. With V trimmed by 4 bases and J by 0 bases, 4 bases remained unmatched. The CDR3, as DNA: TGTGCCAGCAGTGGCGGGACAGGGAGCTCCTACAATGAGCAGTTCTTC. Its protein product is CASSGGTGSSYNEQFF.

This clone came up once. This chain links TRBV27 with TRBJ2-7; D might be TRBD1 (6 bases). With 7 bases removed from V and 4 bases from J, the gap between germline ends came to 20 bases. Germline values: CDR1 MNHEY, CDR2 SMNVEV (reference sequence). The CDR3 has 15 residues. The CDR3 reads CASTPGQKSSYEQYF. As DNA, the CDR3 is TGTGCCAGCACCCCTGGACAGAAGTCTTCGTACGAGCAGTACTTC.

The chain carries TRBV2 and TRBJ2-3; D is uncertain. The CDR3 runs 15 residues. Germline assignment: CDR1 SNHLY and CDR2 FYNNEI. The CDR3 region has the DNA TGTGCAACCAAACTATCGGCGATCCGCACAGATACGCAGTATTTT. Protein product: CATKLSAIRTDTQYF.

V and J are TRBV11-2 and TRBJ2-7; possible D gene TRBD1, 5 bases. This CDR3 has 15 residues. Germline assignment: CDR1 SGHAT and CDR2 FQNNGV. V lost 2 bases to trimming and J lost 0 bases, with 11 bases between them. In nucleotides, the CDR3 is TGTGCCAGCAGCTTACGTATGCAGGGCTCCTACGAGCAGTACTTC. Encoded protein: CASSLRMQGSYEQYF.

The chain couples TRBV7-2 to TRBJ2-7; 8 bases fit TRBD1. V shed 5 bases, J shed 2 bases, and the junction held 8 bases outside the gene matches. This CDR3 is built from 15 residues. Germline V gene sequence: CDR1 SGHTA, CDR2 FQGNSA. The CDR3 sequence: CASSPSGTGTYEQYF. The CDR3 DNA reads TGTGCCAGCAGCCCTTCCGGGACAGGAACCTACGAGCAGTACTTC. The whole variable domain, filled in from reference TRBV7-2 and TRBJ2-7, reads GAGVSQSPSNKVTEKGKDVELRCDPISGHTALYWYRQSLGQGLEFLIYFQGNSAPDKSGLPSDRFSAERTGGSVSTLTIQRTQQEDSAVYLCASSPSGTGTYEQYFGPGTRLTVT.

V usage is TRBV2 and J usage is TRBJ1-5, with D possibly TRBD1 on 5 matching bases. Germline-derived CDR1 and CDR2 are SNHLY and FYNNEI. V lost 8 bases to trimming and J lost 5 bases, with 7 bases between them. The CDR3 has 11 residues. For the CDR3, the DNA is TGTGCCAGCGGGGGGGATCAGCCCCAGCATTTT. This codes for CASGGDQPQHF.

The rearrangement links TRBV27 to TRBJ1-4, with 9 nucleotides matching TRBD1. The CDR3 is made up of 17 amino acids. J gave up 8 bases and V 5 bases, and 15 bases lay outside the gene matches. Germline V gives CDR1 MNHEY, CDR2 SMNVEV (reference sequence). The CDR3 nucleotides read TGTGCCAGCAGTCCGGCCCGGACAGGGGCTCTGGTGGAAAAACTGTTTTTT. It codes for CASSPARTGALVEKLFF. The full variable domain, in which reference TRBV27 and TRBJ1-4 provide the parts outside the CDR3, is EAQVTQNPRYLITVTGKKLTVTCSQNMNHEYMSWYRQDPGLGLRQIYYSMNVEVTDKGDVPEGYKVSRKEKRNFPLILESPSPNQTSLYFCASSPARTGALVEKLFFGSGTQLSVL.

The rearrangement joins TRBV7-9 to TRBJ2-5, with D possibly TRBD1 on 6 matching bases. Germline V gene data show CDR1 as SEHNR and CDR2 as FQNEAQ (reference sequence). Trimming cost V 0 bases and J 4 bases, with 12 bases left between them. The CDR3 covers 15 residues. The CDR3, as DNA: TGTGCCAGCAGCTTAGCACTGCCCAGGGGAGAGACCCAGTACTTC. Its protein product is CASSLALPRGETQYF.

This clone was seen a few times. The CDR3 is CARERRGRGSEAFF. The CDR3 region has the DNA TGTGCCAGGGAACGGAGGGGGCGAGGGTCTGAAGCTTTCTTT. This chain connects TRBV14 to TRBJ1-1; 7 nucleotides line up with TRBD1. The CDR3 is 14 amino acids. The ends lost 9 bases at V and 6 bases at J; junction bases unmatched: 13. Germline assignment: CDR1 SGHDN and CDR2 FVKESK.

The rearrangement joins TRBV7-9 to TRBJ1-1; D unclear. The V gene lost 0 bases and the J gene lost 4 bases, with 12 bases spanning the gap. The CDR3 loop spans 15 amino acids. The germline V gene encodes CDR1 SEHNR and CDR2 FQNEAQ (reference sequence). The CDR3 nucleotides read TGTGCCAGCAGCTTAGCCCCGCAGGCCTCCACTGAAGCTTTCTTT. Translation: CASSLAPQASTEAFF.

V usage is TRBV6-4 and J usage is TRBJ2-1; the D is unclear. Germline loops: CDR1 MRHNA, CDR2 SNTAGT. The CDR3 sequence is 13 residues long. V lost 0 bases and J lost 9, with 9 bases in between. CDR3 region: CASSDSSFSEQFF. CDR3 sequence (DNA): TGTGCCAGCAGTGACTCGAGTTTTAGTGAGCAGTTCTTC.

The V call is TRBV11-2, the J call TRBJ2-3; 7 bases line up with TRBD2. The CDR3 loop spans 15 amino acids. Trimming cost V 3 bases and J 2 bases; bases outside gene matches: 5. The germline gives CDR1 SGHAT, CDR2 FQNNGV. The CDR3 DNA reads as TGTGCCAGCAGCTTCGAGGGAGGGAACACAGATACGCAGTATTTT. Protein sequence: CASSFEGGNTDTQYF.

This rearrangement joins TRBV29-1 to TRBJ2-1; TRBD2 might be the D (6 bases). Germline V gives CDR1 SQVTM, CDR2 ANQGSEA. The CDR3 is 11 amino acids. With 6 bases removed from V and 10 bases from J, the gap between germline ends came to 13 bases. In nucleotides, the CDR3 is TGCAGCGTCAAGGCGGAGGGAGAGCAGTTCTTC. Protein sequence: CSVKAEGEQFF.

The gene calls are TRBV10-1 and TRBJ2-5; 7 nucleotides agree with TRBD1. The germline gives CDR1 WNHNN, CDR2 SYGVQD (reference sequence). There are 15 residues in the CDR3. Trimming at V came to 2 bases and at J to 1 base, leaving 4 bases not matched to a gene. The CDR3 region has the DNA TGCGCCAGCAGTGAGATCGGGGACAGCCAAGAGACCCAGTACTTC. It codes for CASSEIGDSQETQYF.

The genes are TRBV2 and TRBJ1-4; D gene uncertain. CDR3 size: 14 residues. Trimming stripped 5 bases from V and 7 bases from J, with 14 bases between. Germline-derived CDR1 and CDR2 are SNHLY and FYNNEI. CDR3 residues: CASSSGELGEKLFF. In DNA, the CDR3 is TGTGCCAGCAGTAGCGGGGAATTGGGTGAAAAACTGTTTTTT. Full variable domain (outside the CDR3, taken from reference TRBV2 and TRBJ1-4): EPEVTQTPSHQVTQMGQEVILRCVPISNHLYFYWYRQILGQKVEFLVSFYNNEISEKSEIFDDQFSVERPDGSNFTLKIRSTKLEDSAMYFCASSSGELGEKLFFGSGTQLSVL.

This clone was recorded a few times. The chain is built from TRBV25-1 and TRBJ2-1, with D unresolved. The CDR3 loop spans 12 amino acids. Trimming took off 4 bases at V and 5 bases at J, with 6 bases between the two ends. The germline gives CDR1 MGHDK, CDR2 SYGVNS. CDR3 sequence reads: CASSALNNEQFF. The CDR3 DNA reads as TGTGCCAGCAGTGCTTTAAACAATGAGCAGTTCTTC. The whole variable domain, remainder taken from reference TRBV25-1 and TRBJ2-1, is EADIYQTPRYLVIGTGKKITLECSQTMGHDKMYWYQQDPGMELHLIHYSYGVNSTEKGDLSSESTVSRIRTEHFPLTLESARPSHTSQYLCASSALNNEQFFGPGTRLTVL.